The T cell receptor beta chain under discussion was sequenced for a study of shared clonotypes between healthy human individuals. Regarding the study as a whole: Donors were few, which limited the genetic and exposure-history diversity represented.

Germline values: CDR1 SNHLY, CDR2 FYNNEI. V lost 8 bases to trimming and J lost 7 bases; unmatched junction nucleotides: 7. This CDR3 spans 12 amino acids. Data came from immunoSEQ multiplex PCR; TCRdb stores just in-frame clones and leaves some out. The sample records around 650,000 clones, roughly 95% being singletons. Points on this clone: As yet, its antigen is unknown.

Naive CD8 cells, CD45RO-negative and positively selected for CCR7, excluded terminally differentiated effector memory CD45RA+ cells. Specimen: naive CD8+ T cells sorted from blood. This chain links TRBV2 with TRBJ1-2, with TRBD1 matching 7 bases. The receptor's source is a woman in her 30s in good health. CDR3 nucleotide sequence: TGTGCCAGCCAGGGGGTTGACAGTGGCTACACCTTC. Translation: CASQGVDSGYTF.